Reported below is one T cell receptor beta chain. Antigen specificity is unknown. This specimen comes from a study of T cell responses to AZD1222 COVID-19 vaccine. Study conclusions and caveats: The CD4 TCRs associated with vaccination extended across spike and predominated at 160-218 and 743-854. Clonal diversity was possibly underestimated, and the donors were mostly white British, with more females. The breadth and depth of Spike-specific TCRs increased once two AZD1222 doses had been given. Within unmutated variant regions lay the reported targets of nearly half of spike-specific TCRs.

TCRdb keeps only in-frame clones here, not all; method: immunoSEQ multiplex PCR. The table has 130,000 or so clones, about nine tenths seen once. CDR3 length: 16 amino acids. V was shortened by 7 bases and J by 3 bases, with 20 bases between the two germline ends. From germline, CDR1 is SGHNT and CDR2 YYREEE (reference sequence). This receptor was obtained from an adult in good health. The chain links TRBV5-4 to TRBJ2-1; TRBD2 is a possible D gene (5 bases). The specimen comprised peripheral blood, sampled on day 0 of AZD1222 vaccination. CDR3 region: CASSTGQRQFYNEQFF. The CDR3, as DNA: TGTGCCAGCTCTACCGGTCAGCGGCAATTCTACAATGAGCAGTTCTTC.